The T cell receptor beta chain described here comes from a study of blood T cell repertoires in COVID-19. In this sample, this clone turned up once. V lost 5 bases, J lost 0 bases, and 10 bases lay in between. The germline gives CDR1 MNHEY, CDR2 SVGAGI. This CDR3 has 14 residues. Using immunoSEQ multiplex PCR, the repertoire was profiled, and TCRdb retains in-frame clones only, with some absent. Here the sample spans more than 110,000 clones, around 85% being singletons. The chain employs TRBV6-5 and TRBJ1-1, with D possibly being TRBD1 (6 bases). The source is a man aged 45-65 years with acute or convalescent COVID-19. The sequenced sample was peripheral blood. DNA of the CDR3: TGTGCCAGCAGTAGACAGGAGATGAACACTGAAGCTTTCTTT. Translated, it gives CASSRQEMNTEAFF.